These T cell receptor beta chains were read from a single sample in a study. Using its own MiXCR run on the 5' RACE reads, TCRdb lists one record per CDR3 protein. The sample contains 8,000 to 9,500 distinct CDR3 sequences, about 40% of which appear only once. The source material was tumor-infiltrating memory CD4+ T cells sorted from the breast tumor. These receptor sequences come from a female donor with breast cancer. CDR3s include the opening cysteine and the closing phenylalanine or tryptophan. Each record gives: J gene, clone size, D gene, V gene, CDR3 DNA, CDR3 protein. The D gene is left open where the match is weak. The size entry is marked missing in some rows and otherwise reads once, few, many or a size class.

>TRBJ1-1|.|TRBD1|TRBV6-5
TGTGCCAGCAGTGCGCCAGGGGGGGGGAACACTGAAGCTTTCTTT
CASSAPGGGNTEAFF
>TRBJ2-6|.|.|TRBV20-1
TGCAGTGCTAGTAGGGCAGGGCAGAGCTCTGGGGCCAACGTCCTGACTTTC
CSASRAGQSSGANVLTF
>TRBJ2-2|medium-sized|.|TRBV11-3
TGTGCCAGCAGCCCAGGAATGGGACAGAACACCGGGGAGCTGTTTTTT
CASSPGMGQNTGELFF
>TRBJ2-5|.|.|TRBV7-2
TGTGCCAGCAGCTTACAGGGACGGTTCCAAGAGACCCAGTACTTC
CASSLQGRFQETQYF
>TRBJ2-1|.|TRBD1|TRBV6-1
TGTGCCAGCAGTGACGGGACAGGGGGGACAGATAACAATGAGCAGTTCTTC
CASSDGTGGTDNNEQFF
>TRBJ1-1|.|TRBD1|TRBV6-5
TGTGCCAGCAGCGCCGGGACAGGGACTGTCGGAGACACTGAAGCTTTCTTT
CASSAGTGTVGDTEAFF
>TRBJ2-1|medium-sized|.|TRBV5-1
TGCGCCAGCAGCTTAATACCCCGCGGGTACAATGAGCAGTTCTTC
CASSLIPRGYNEQFF
>TRBJ2-7|.|.|TRBV6-2/TRBV6-3
TGTGCCGGCAGTTACTTCTACGAGCAGTACTTC
CAGSYFYEQYF
>TRBJ2-5|many|TRBD2|TRBV5-4
TGTGCCAGCAGCTTGAGTCCGGCTAGCGGGATTATCGAGACCCAGTACTTC
CASSLSPASGIIETQYF
>TRBJ2-7|.|.|TRBV20-1
TGCAGTGCTAGAGATCTAGTGGGTGACGGGGGTCAGTACTTC
CSARDLVGDGGQYF
>TRBJ1-5|few|.|TRBV6-1
TGTGCCAGCAGTGGCGACGGGGAACAGCCCCAACATTTT
CASSGDGEQPQHF
>TRBJ1-1|.|.|TRBV11-3
TGTGCCAGCAGCGATGGGGGCGTGACAGAAGAAGCTTTCTTT
CASSDGGVTEEAFF
>TRBJ2-4|.|.|TRBV7-3
TGTGCCAGCAGCTTAACGGGGGCCGGGGGAGACATTCAGTACTTC
CASSLTGAGGDIQYF
>TRBJ2-7|many|TRBD1|TRBV4-2
TGTGCCAGCAGCCAAGAGGGGACAGGGGGCTACGAGCAGTACTTC
CASSQEGTGGYEQYF
>TRBJ1-5|.|.|TRBV30
TGTGCCTGGAGTGAGGCAGGACAAAGCAATCAGCCCCAGCATTTT
CAWSEAGQSNQPQHF
>TRBJ2-7|.|.|TRBV5-1
TGCGCCAGCAGCTTTACGGGGGTTGAGTACGAGCAGTACTTC
CASSFTGVEYEQYF
>TRBJ2-1|many|TRBD1|TRBV15
TGTGCCACCAGCAGAGATCGGGGACAGGGCCGGAATAATGAGCAGTTCTTC
CATSRDRGQGRNNEQFF
>TRBJ2-5|medium-sized|.|TRBV18
TGTGCCAGCTCACCGCCGGGAATAGCAGGCCTACAAGAGACCCAGTACTTC
CASSPPGIAGLQETQYF
>TRBJ2-4|.|TRBD1|TRBV4-1
TGCGCCAGCAGCCAAGAGGGACCGGGACAGGGGTGGTCCAACAACATTCAGTACTTC
CASSQEGPGQGWSNNIQYF
>TRBJ1-3|medium-sized|.|TRBV12-3/TRBV12-4
TGTGCCAGCAGTTTCTTTGGGTCCGGAAACACCATATATTTT
CASSFFGSGNTIYF
>TRBJ1-5|many|.|TRBV7-9
TGTGCCAGCAGCAGAGCAGGGGTAAATCAGCCCCAGCATTTT
CASSRAGVNQPQHF
>TRBJ2-7|large|TRBD1|TRBV4-2
TGTGCCAGCAGCCAAGATTCAGGCCTTGGGGACAGGTTGTCCTACGAGCAGTACTTC
CASSQDSGLGDRLSYEQYF
>TRBJ2-2|medium-sized|.|TRBV5-1
TGCGCCAGCTACCCCCCGGGGGGCGCGAACACCGGGGAGCTGTTTTTT
CASYPPGGANTGELFF
>TRBJ1-4|medium-sized|.|TRBV7-9
TGTGCCAGCAGCTTAGCCCTGCCCACGAATGAAAAACTGTTTTTT
CASSLALPTNEKLFF
>TRBJ2-3|.|TRBD2|TRBV29-1
TGCAGCGTCGCTCCGGGACTAGCCTCTTTGGATACGCAGTATTTT
CSVAPGLASLDTQYF
>TRBJ2-1|few|TRBD1|TRBV2
TGTGCCAGCAGGATTTCCGGGACAGGGACTTACAATGAGCAGTTCTTC
CASRISGTGTYNEQFF
>TRBJ1-3|.|.|TRBV28
TGTGCCAGCAGTTCACTCAGGGGCCCTAGAGGAAACACCATATATTTT
CASSSLRGPRGNTIYF
>TRBJ2-7|medium-sized|.|TRBV9
TGTGCCAGCAGCGTAGCGGGGGGCGGAGGGTTCGACGAGCAGTACTTC
CASSVAGGGGFDEQYF
>TRBJ2-1|.|TRBD2|TRBV9
TGTGCCAGCAGCGGAAGACTAGCGAGAAGGCCCTATGAGCAGTTCTTC
CASSGRLARRPYEQFF
>TRBJ2-2|.|.|TRBV11-3
TGTGCCAGCAGCTCCCGGGGGTGGGGGAAAGCGAACACCGGGGAGCTGTTTTTT
CASSSRGWGKANTGELFF
>TRBJ2-5|medium-sized|TRBD2|TRBV20-1
TGCAGTGACGACCAGGGCGGGAGGGAGCAAGAGACCCAGTACTTC
CSDDQGGREQETQYF
>TRBJ2-7|.|.|TRBV2
TGTGCCAGCAGAACAGGGCCCAACGAGCAGTACTTC
CASRTGPNEQYF
>TRBJ2-7|.|TRBD1|TRBV11-2
TGTGCCAGCAGCCTCTCCGGACAGGGGGCTCACAAGCAGTACTTC
CASSLSGQGAHKQYF
>TRBJ1-1|medium-sized|TRBD1|TRBV20-1
TGCAGTGCGAGAGCCCCGGACAGGGGTTACACTGAAGCTTTCTTT
CSARAPDRGYTEAFF
>TRBJ1-1|medium-sized|.|TRBV5-1
TGCGCCAGCAGCCGGAACTCGGGGCAGGGAGGGACTGAAGCTTTCTTT
CASSRNSGQGGTEAFF
>TRBJ2-3|.|.|TRBV9
TGTGCCAGCAACCGCCTTTCCAGCGCAGATACGCAGTATTTT
CASNRLSSADTQYF
>TRBJ2-7|once|.|TRBV12-3/TRBV12-4
TGTGCCAGCAGTTACCGACAGTTTCCGGGTGCTCGGGGGAACTCCTACGAGCAGTACTTC
CASSYRQFPGARGNSYEQYF
>TRBJ1-2|medium-sized|.|TRBV20-1
TGCAGTGCTAGAGATCGGAGAATCGGGGATGGCTACACCTTC
CSARDRRIGDGYTF
>TRBJ2-1|few|TRBD2|TRBV12-3/TRBV12-4
TGTGCCAGCAGTGCCCCGGGACTAGCGGGAATGAATGAGCAGTTCTTC
CASSAPGLAGMNEQFF
>TRBJ1-5|.|.|TRBV12-3/TRBV12-4
TGTGCCAGCAGTTTTCGGGAAACCAATCAGCCCCAGCATTTT
CASSFRETNQPQHF
>TRBJ1-2|medium-sized|.|TRBV25-1
TGTGCTGACGGGGGATTGGCTAACTATGGCTACACCTTC
CADGGLANYGYTF
>TRBJ1-5|.|.|TRBV3-1
TGTGCCAGCAGCCAAGATCGAGGGCAGCCCCAGCATTTT
CASSQDRGQPQHF
>TRBJ1-2|many|.|TRBV20-1
TGCAGTGCTAGAGATCTGGACAGCTCCTATGGCTACACCTTC
CSARDLDSSYGYTF
>TRBJ2-1|medium-sized|TRBD2|TRBV20-1
TGCAGTGCACAAACTAGCGGGAAATACAATGAGCAGTTCTTC
CSAQTSGKYNEQFF
>TRBJ2-7|many|.|TRBV5-1
TGCGCCAGCAGCCCCGAGGGGGGAGACTACGAGCAGTACTTC
CASSPEGGDYEQYF
>TRBJ1-4|.|.|TRBV20-1
TGCAGTGCTAGACGGGGGGCTTTTAATGAAAAACTGTTTTTT
CSARRGAFNEKLFF
>TRBJ2-1|medium-sized|.|TRBV5-6
TGTGCCAGCAGCTTGGTTCAGGGGTTAGAGTTCTTC
CASSLVQGLEFF
>TRBJ1-3|.|.|TRBV20-1
TGCAGTGCTAGTAGGAGCTGTGGAAACACCATATATTTT
CSASRSCGNTIYF
>TRBJ1-2|many|TRBD1|TRBV7-8
TGTGCCAGCAGCTCGCATACTCCCGGGACAGGGGTGGGCTACACCTTC
CASSSHTPGTGVGYTF
>TRBJ1-5|medium-sized|.|TRBV18
TGTGCCAGCTCAGCGGGGGCGGACAATGGACAGCCCCAGCATTTT
CASSAGADNGQPQHF
>TRBJ2-1|medium-sized|TRBD2|TRBV5-1
TGCGCCAGCAGGGGCGGGAGCTCAGGCAATGAGCAGTTCTTC
CASRGGSSGNEQFF
>TRBJ1-4|many|.|TRBV6-5
TGTGCCAGCCATCGGGGAGGGATTGGCGAAAAACTGTTTTTT
CASHRGGIGEKLFF
>TRBJ2-1|.|TRBD2|TRBV9
TGTGCCAGCAGCGTCTTGACTAGCGGGACCAGCGATGAGCAGTTCTTC
CASSVLTSGTSDEQFF
>TRBJ2-3|.|.|TRBV6-5
TGTGCCAGCCGATTTACGGCGGAAGATACGCAGTATTTT
CASRFTAEDTQYF
>TRBJ1-3|few|.|TRBV5-1
TGCGCCAGCAGTTCCGGGACGTTCGCTGGAAACACCATATATTTT
CASSSGTFAGNTIYF
>TRBJ2-5|few|TRBD2|TRBV20-1
TGCAGTGCTAGAGAACCCAGCGGGGGCCAGTATCAAGAGACCCAGTACTTC
CSAREPSGGQYQETQYF
>TRBJ2-7|medium-sized|.|TRBV7-9
TGTGCCAGCAGCTTAAGGGGGGGCTACGAGCAGTACTTC
CASSLRGGYEQYF
>TRBJ1-2|many|.|TRBV19
TGTGCCAGTAGTAACAGTGTCGACTATGGCTACACCTTC
CASSNSVDYGYTF
>TRBJ1-6|medium-sized|.|TRBV6-5
TGTGCCAGCAGGGAAGGACAGTTCTATAATTCACCCCTCCACTTT
CASREGQFYNSPLHF